Below, 26 T cell receptor beta chains from the same sample are listed, as sequenced in a study of shared clonotypes between healthy human individuals. Naivety among CD8 cells was defined by CD45RO negativity and positive CCR7 selection, thereby excluding terminally differentiated effector memory CD45RA+ cells. Sequenced by immunoSEQ multiplex PCR; TCRdb stores in-frame clones only, minus some. The repertoire holds a few million clones, with roughly 93% as singletons. The sample taken for sequencing was naive CD8+ T cells from PBMCs. These receptors came from a man younger than 30 in good health. Some clones in this sample may be carry-over from other donors' samples.

The count of this clone is one. Here the CDR3 DNA reads TGTGCCAGCAGCTCCACAGACAGGGTAGGAACTGAAGCTTTCTTT. Its protein is CASSSTDRVGTEAFF. The J gene is TRBJ1-1, the V gene TRBV7-9; 7 bases agree with TRBD1. The V and J ends lost 4 bases and 5 bases, in that order; junction bases with no gene match: 10. This CDR3 has 15 amino acids. The germline V gene encodes CDR1 SEHNR and CDR2 FQNEAQ (reference sequence).

The V and J genes are TRBV7-9 and TRBJ2-7, with D perhaps matching TRBD2 (6 bases). Germline V gives CDR1 SEHNR, CDR2 FQNEAQ (reference sequence). Between the trimmed V and J ends, which lost 5 bases and 5 bases, there was a span of 19 bases. This CDR3 contains 15 residues. Here the CDR3 DNA reads TGTGCCAGCAGCGGTTGGACGGACGGGGGTCACGAGCAGTACTTC. Protein: CASSGWTDGGHEQYF. Filled out from reference TRBV7-9 and TRBJ2-7, the complete variable domain reads DTGVSQNPRHKITKRGQNVTFRCDPISEHNRLYWYRQTLGQGPEFLTYFQNEAQLEKSRLLSDRFSAERPKGSFSTLEIQRTEQGDSAMYLCASSGWTDGGHEQYFGPGTRLTVT.

This clone is a singleton in its sample. J is TRBJ1-1 and V is TRBV6-1; D is uncertain. V was pared by 1 base and J by 2 bases, with 11 bases between. The germline CDR1 and CDR2 sequences are MNHNS and SASEGT. This CDR3 region has 15 residues. In DNA form, the CDR3 reads TGTGCCAGCAGTGAAGGGGTTCTAACCAACACTGAAGCTTTCTTT. This encodes CASSEGVLTNTEAFF.

Points on this clone: This CDR3 is also generated by other DNA sequences in the sample. V gene TRBV6-5 combines with J gene TRBJ2-2; D not resolved. Per germline, CDR1 MNHEY and CDR2 SVGAGI. Between the trimmed V and J ends, which lost 0 bases and 1 base, there was a span of 6 bases. The CDR3 has 15 amino acids. CDR3 sequence reads: CASSYSAENTGELFF. The CDR3 nucleotides read TGTGCCAGCAGTTACTCGGCTGAGAACACCGGGGAGCTGTTTTTT.

The chain is built from TRBV30 and TRBJ2-7; the D gene is possibly TRBD2 (6 bases). The V gene's germline CDR1 is GTSNPN and CDR2 SVGIG (reference sequence). Between the trimmed V and J ends, which lost 0 bases and 5 bases, there was a span of 14 bases. CDR3 length: 14 amino acids. The DNA for the CDR3 is TGTGCCTGGAGTGTCGGGGGATTATTAAACGAGCAGTACTTC. This gives the protein CAWSVGGLLNEQYF.

This clone turned up a few times. V is TRBV11-2 and J is TRBJ1-2; D gene unclear. CDR1 is SGHAT and CDR2 is FQNNGV in the germline V gene. V was pared by 0 bases and J by 8 bases, with 13 bases between. The CDR3 extends over 14 amino acids. For the CDR3, the DNA is TGTGCCAGCAGCTTAGATTTTGCCTCTAGGGGCTACACCTTC. Its protein is CASSLDFASRGYTF.

The V gene is TRBV7-6, the J gene TRBJ2-7; TRBD2 matches 14 bases. Trimming cost V 4 bases and J 4 bases; bases outside gene matches: 0. Germline V gene data show CDR1 as SGHVS and CDR2 as FNYEAQ. This CDR3 comprises 14 residues. The CDR3 DNA follows: TGTGCCAGCAGCTGGACTAGCGGGGGGTACGAGCAGTACTTC. This gives the protein CASSWTSGGYEQYF.

V usage is TRBV19 and J usage is TRBJ2-3, with D uncertain. V was shortened by 8 bases and J by 6 bases, with 9 bases between the two germline ends. The germline CDR1 and CDR2 sequences are LNHDA and SQIVND (reference sequence). The CDR3 spans 11 residues. The CDR3 nucleotides are TGTGCCAGTTCTTTCGCGGATACGCAGTATTTT. It is translated as CASSFADTQYF.

This chain uses TRBV6-5 with TRBJ2-2; D might be TRBD1 (5 bases). Germline V gene data show CDR1 as MNHEY and CDR2 as SVGAGI. The CDR3 loop spans 13 amino acids. V gave up 6 bases and J gave up 2 bases, with 7 bases separating them. CDR3: CASRGRNTGELFF. For the CDR3, the DNA is TGTGCCAGCAGGGGGCGAAACACCGGGGAGCTGTTTTTT.

The table lists this clone with a count of one. The chain recombines TRBV6-1 with TRBJ2-1; a possible D gene is TRBD2 (6 bases). V was clipped by 0 bases and J by 4 bases, with 10 bases between them. The germline gives CDR1 MNHNS, CDR2 SASEGT. This CDR3 region has 15 residues. This CDR3 reads CASSEASGLYNEQFF. CDR3 coding DNA: TGTGCCAGCAGTGAAGCTAGCGGTCTATACAATGAGCAGTTCTTC.

The chain links TRBV4-3 to TRBJ1-1; D call uncertain. This CDR3 contains 15 residues. The germline gives CDR1 LGHNA, CDR2 YSLEER. Deletions cut 4 bases from V and 5 bases from J, with 17 bases between. DNA of the CDR3: TGCGCCAGCAGCCTCGAGGCAGGAACTGTGACTGAAGCTTTCTTT. Translation: CASSLEAGTVTEAFF.

This clone was found a few times. The chain's CDR3 is CASSSGPGTEAFF. CDR3 nucleotides: TGTGCCAGCAGCTCCGGGCCAGGGACTGAAGCTTTCTTT. The chain links TRBV11-2 to TRBJ1-1; TRBD1 is a possible D gene (5 bases). Germline lookup yields CDR1 SGHAT and CDR2 FQNNGV. The CDR3 runs to 13 residues. Deletions cut 4 bases from V and 5 bases from J, with 11 bases between. Based on the CDR3 plus reference TRBV11-2 and TRBJ1-1, the full variable domain is EAGVAQSPRYKIIEKRQSVAFWCNPISGHATLYWYQQILGQGPKLLIQFQNNGVVDDSQLPKDRFSAERLKGVDSTLKIQPAKLEDSAVYLCASSSGPGTEAFFGQGTRLTVV.

The V and J genes are TRBV5-8 and TRBJ1-1; 9 nucleotides align to TRBD1. The CDR3 covers 14 residues. Germline V gene lookup returns CDR1 SGHTS and CDR2 YDEGEE. V shed 0 bases and J 5 bases; nucleotides not matched to a gene: 2. The CDR3 spells CASSLDRGRTEAFF. The CDR3 DNA is TGTGCCAGCAGCTTGGACAGGGGGCGAACTGAAGCTTTCTTT.

The chain links TRBV7-2 to TRBJ2-1, with TRBD2 matching over 7 bases. There are 16 residues in the CDR3. After removal of 4 bases from V and 0 bases from J, the junction contained 6 bases not matched to a gene. Germline lookup yields CDR1 SGHTA and CDR2 FQGNSA. The CDR3 protein is CASSSRAGISYNEQFF. The CDR3 DNA reads TGTGCCAGCAGCTCAAGAGCGGGGATCTCCTACAATGAGCAGTTCTTC.

CDR3 amino acids: CASAGTSSYNEQFF. The CDR3 bases are TGTGCCAGCGCCGGGACTAGCTCCTACAATGAGCAGTTCTTC. The chain joins TRBV27 to TRBJ2-1; 8 bases agree with TRBD2. V gave up 8 bases and J gave up 0 bases; unmatched junction bases: 3. The CDR3 runs 14 residues. The V gene's germline CDR1 is MNHEY and CDR2 SMNVEV (reference sequence).

CDR3 in amino acids: CASSLSGRTTNTEAFF. In DNA form, the CDR3 reads TGTGCCAGCAGTTTATCTGGGAGAACTACGAACACTGAAGCTTTCTTT. V and J are TRBV27 and TRBJ1-1; D uncertain. The V end lost 0 bases, the J end lost 1 base, and 12 bases lay between the germline ends. From germline, CDR1 is MNHEY and CDR2 SMNVEV (reference sequence). The length of the CDR3 is 16 residues.

The J gene is TRBJ1-1, the V gene TRBV2, with D possibly matching TRBD1 (6 bases). Germline assignment: CDR1 SNHLY and CDR2 FYNNEI. This CDR3 comprises 14 residues. With 5 bases removed from V and 7 bases from J, the gap between germline ends came to 17 bases. The chain's CDR3 is CASSHRDTWGEAFF. Here the CDR3 DNA reads TGTGCCAGCAGTCACCGGGACACCTGGGGTGAAGCTTTCTTT.

The genes are TRBV6-5 and TRBJ2-7; a weak D match, TRBD2 (6 bases). V lost 4 bases to trimming and J lost 7 bases, with 20 bases between them. CDR3 length equals 15 residues. Germline V gives CDR1 MNHEY, CDR2 SVGAGI. CDR3 sequence: CASSSSGVALVEQYF. The CDR3 nucleotides read TGTGCCAGCAGTTCGTCGGGGGTCGCCCTTGTTGAGCAGTACTTC.

The chain uses TRBV5-5 and TRBJ2-7; 7 bases line up with TRBD1. Germline CDR1 is SGHKS and CDR2 is YYEKEE (reference sequence). The CDR3 is made up of 15 amino acids. V was clipped by 4 bases and J by 3 bases; unmatched bases: 10. The CDR3 loop is CASSPRQGPVYEQYF. Here the CDR3 DNA reads TGTGCCAGCAGCCCTCGACAGGGACCTGTCTACGAGCAGTACTTC.

This chain links TRBV10-3 with TRBJ2-5; 9 bases match TRBD1. V trimming: 6 bases; J trimming: 5 bases; junction bases outside the gene matches: 4. This CDR3 contains 13 residues. Germline V gene sequence: CDR1 ENHRY, CDR2 SYGVKD. CDR3 nucleotide sequence: TGTGCCATCAGGGACAGGGGTTTTGAGACCCAGTACTTC. Its protein product is CAIRDRGFETQYF.

The chain combines TRBV7-8 with TRBJ1-5; TRBD1 aligns across 7 bases. In germline, CDR1 is SGHVS, CDR2 FQNEAQ. V trimming: 5 bases; J trimming: 0 bases; junction bases outside the gene matches: 4. The length of the CDR3 is 15 residues. CDR3 sequence reads: CASSPDRYSNQPQHF. CDR3 in DNA: TGTGCCAGCAGCCCGGACAGGTATAGCAATCAGCCCCAGCATTTT.

This clone has just one count. This chain connects TRBV11-2 to TRBJ2-2; D not resolved. Trimming cost V 3 bases and J 7 bases, with 3 bases left between them. CDR1 is SGHAT and CDR2 is FQNNGV in the germline V gene. The CDR3 extends over 11 amino acids. As DNA, the CDR3 is TGTGCCAGCAGCTTTGGCGGGGAGCTGTTTTTT. Amino acids: CASSFGGELFF.

In the case of this clone: This specimen includes other DNA sequences encoding the same CDR3. The chain employs TRBV9 and TRBJ2-6, with unresolved D. Trimming left V 0 bases short and J 1 base short, with 5 bases between. Germline V gene lookup returns CDR1 SGDLS and CDR2 YYNGEE. The CDR3 runs to 15 residues. The CDR3 reads CASSVVSSGANVLTF. The CDR3 region has the DNA TGTGCCAGCAGCGTAGTTTCATCTGGGGCCAACGTCCTGACTTTC.

This clone came up a few times. The chain joins TRBV28 to TRBJ1-1; maybe TRBD1 (5 bases). This CDR3 comprises 12 residues. CDR1 and CDR2 from the germline V gene are MDHEN and SYDVKM. V was shortened by 6 bases and J by 7 bases, with 12 bases between the two germline ends. The DNA of the CDR3 is TGTGCCAGCAGCCGTGACAGCCTTGAAGCTTTCTTT. This gives the protein CASSRDSLEAFF.

This chain uses TRBV28 with TRBJ2-2; D is unresolved. V lost 3 bases and J lost 8, with 7 bases in between. The CDR3 length is 12 residues. The V gene's germline CDR1 is MDHEN and CDR2 SYDVKM. The CDR3, as DNA: TGTGCCAGCAGTTTTAGGATTGGGGAGCTGTTTTTT. Translated, it gives CASSFRIGELFF.

This clone was observed once. The rearrangement uses TRBV7-9 and TRBJ2-7; TRBD2 agrees at 11 bases. The germline gives CDR1 SEHNR, CDR2 FQNEAQ (reference sequence). CDR3 length equals 18 residues. The V and J ends lost 5 bases and 4 bases, in that order; junction bases with no gene match: 16. The CDR3 spells CASSPPTILAGVSYEQYF. The CDR3 DNA sequence: TGTGCCAGCAGCCCCCCAACCATACTAGCGGGAGTGAGTTACGAGCAGTACTTC.